Below are 32 T cell receptor beta chains sequenced from a single sample in a study of T-cell reconstitution after alpha-beta-depleted transplantation in children. As it was prepared, the TCRbeta library received unique molecular identifiers. TCRdb redid the calling of the PCR reads with MiXCR, one entry per CDR3 protein. The sample lists 450,000 to 700,000 distinct CDR3 sequences, 20% to 30% occurring once. The sample consisted of PBMCs, taken before TCRalphabeta/CD19-depleted stem cell transplant. All receptors derive from a boy under three years old with Wiskott-Aldrich syndrome, due to receive a stem cell transplant.

A few counts support this clonotype. The chain recombines TRBV10-3 with TRBJ1-2; weak D call: TRBD1 (5 bases). V lost 0 bases, J lost 8 bases, and 10 bases lay in between. The CDR3 totals 13 residues. Germline V gene sequence: CDR1 ENHRY, CDR2 SYGVKD. The CDR3 is CAISESIRDGYTF. The CDR3 DNA reads as TGTGCCATCAGTGAGTCGATCAGGGACGGCTACACCTTC.

This clonotype occurred a few times. This sequence joins TRBV6-1 and TRBJ2-2, with TRBD2 matching over 13 bases. V was pared by 6 bases and J by 3 bases, with 4 bases of the junction left unmatched. Germline CDR1 and CDR2: MNHNS and SASEGT. This CDR3 spans 16 amino acids. CDR3 sequence reads: CASRPTSGRHTGELFF. Written as DNA, the CDR3 is TGTGCCAGCAGGCCGACTAGCGGGAGGCACACCGGGGAGCTGTTTTTT.

This clonotype was counted a few times. The chain employs TRBV10-3 and TRBJ2-1; TRBD1 might be the D (5 bases). The CDR3 consists of 16 residues. Germline V gives CDR1 ENHRY, CDR2 SYGVKD. The ends were cut back, 3 bases at V and 0 bases at J, with 12 bases in the middle. This chain's CDR3 is CAISDWGGSSYNEQFF. The CDR3 DNA reads TGTGCCATCAGTGACTGGGGCGGTAGCTCCTACAATGAGCAGTTCTTC.

Here the CDR3 reads CASSTMGALTDTQYF. The CDR3 region has the DNA TGTGCCAGCAGCACCATGGGGGCGCTTACAGATACGCAGTATTTT. The V and J genes are TRBV28 and TRBJ2-3, with TRBD1 as a possible D gene (6 bases). CDR1 MDHEN and CDR2 SYDVKM come from the germline V gene. V was pared by 6 bases and J by 3 bases, with 16 bases between. CDR3 size: 15 residues. The entire variable domain, with the rest obtained from reference TRBV28 and TRBJ2-3, is as follows: DVKVTQSSRYLVKRTGEKVFLECVQDMDHENMFWYRQDPGLGLRLIYFSYDVKMKEKGDIPEGYSVSREKKERFSLILESASTNQTSMYLCASSTMGALTDTQYFGPGTRLTVL.

The chain joins TRBV4-1 to TRBJ2-7, with D uncertain. Germline CDR1 reads MGHRA; CDR2 reads YSYEKL. Deletions cut 3 bases from V and 0 bases from J, with 9 bases between. The CDR3 runs to 14 residues. This chain's CDR3 is CASSHDQRSYEQYF. The CDR3, as DNA: TGCGCCAGCAGCCATGATCAGCGCTCCTACGAGCAGTACTTC.

This clonotype showed up many times. The chain combines TRBV7-9 with TRBJ1-2; TRBD1 matches 7 bases. The V gene's germline CDR1 is SEHNR and CDR2 FQNEAQ (reference sequence). V was clipped by 4 bases and J by 2 bases; unmatched bases: 4. This CDR3 has 14 amino acids. This chain's CDR3 is CASSSQTGNYGYTF. In DNA, the CDR3 is TGTGCCAGCAGCTCACAGACAGGGAACTATGGCTACACCTTC.

This clonotype was seen a few times. The rearrangement links TRBV28 to TRBJ1-6; D remains unclear. Germline lookup yields CDR1 MDHEN and CDR2 SYDVKM. The ends were cut back, 6 bases at V and 1 base at J, with 10 bases in the middle. The CDR3 has 15 amino acids. CDR3 sequence: CASRRRISYNSPLHF. The CDR3 DNA reads as TGTGCCAGCAGAAGGAGAATTTCCTATAATTCACCCCTCCACTTT. The variable domain in full, with the rest retrieved from reference TRBV28 and TRBJ1-6, is DVKVTQSSRYLVKRTGEKVFLECVQDMDHENMFWYRQDPGLGLRLIYFSYDVKMKEKGDIPEGYSVSREKKERFSLILESASTNQTSMYLCASRRRISYNSPLHFGNGTRLTVT.

This clonotype was seen more than once but under ten times. The chain joins TRBV5-1 to TRBJ2-1; 9 bases are shared with TRBD2. CDR1 SGHRS and CDR2 YFSETQ come from the germline V gene. V gave up 3 bases and J gave up 8 bases; unmatched junction bases: 6. The CDR3 sequence is 14 residues long. CDR3 residues: CASSSSGRIYEQFF. The CDR3, as DNA: TGCGCCAGCAGCTCAAGCGGGAGGATTTATGAGCAGTTCTTC. Combining the CDR3 with reference TRBV5-1 and TRBJ2-1 gives the whole variable domain KAGVTQTPRYLIKTRGQQVTLSCSPISGHRSVSWYQQTPGQGLQFLFEYFSETQRNKGNFPGRFSGRQFSNSRSEMNVSTLELGDSALYLCASSSSGRIYEQFFGPGTRLTVL.

The chain has TRBV7-9 and TRBJ2-6; D remains ambiguous. The CDR3 totals 16 residues. Trimming shortened V by 3 bases and J by 2 bases, and 11 bases separated the two germline ends. Germline V gene sequence: CDR1 SEHNR, CDR2 FQNEAQ (reference sequence). The CDR3 spells CASSFYVGAGANVLTF. DNA of the CDR3: TGTGCCAGCAGCTTTTACGTTGGGGCTGGGGCCAACGTCCTGACTTTC.

The chain is built from TRBV20-1 and TRBJ2-7; 9 positions match TRBD2. The V segment lost 0 bases and the J segment 5 bases; nucleotides outside the gene matches: 5. The CDR3 is 14 residues long. The V gene's germline CDR1 is DFQATT and CDR2 SNEGSKA (reference sequence). In DNA, the CDR3 is TGCAGTGCTAGAGATCGGCGGGAGGGGGACGAGCAGTACTTC. Encoded protein: CSARDRREGDEQYF.

This sequence joins TRBV20-1 and TRBJ2-3, with a weak D call TRBD2 (6 bases). CDR3 length: 14 residues. CDR1 is DFQATT, CDR2 SNEGSKA, per germline (reference sequence). As DNA, the CDR3 is TGCAGCGGCCGGGACTCCCAAGTAGCAGATACGCAGTATTTT. Translation: CSGRDSQVADTQYF.

In its sample, this clonotype was seen a few times. The chain uses TRBV5-1 and TRBJ2-5, with 12 bases fitting TRBD2. Trimming at V came to 7 bases and at J to 5 bases, leaving 12 bases not matched to a gene. This CDR3 has 16 residues. The V gene's germline CDR1 is SGHRS and CDR2 YFSETQ. The CDR3 spells CASGSRLAGAGETQYF. DNA of the CDR3: TGCGCCAGCGGCTCTCGACTAGCGGGAGCTGGCGAGACCCAGTACTTC.

This clonotype came up a few times. The chain uses TRBV9 and TRBJ2-1; 7 bases map to TRBD2. This CDR3 is 17 amino acids long. The germline V gene encodes CDR1 SGDLS and CDR2 YYNGEE. V shed 0 bases, J shed 4 bases, and the junction held 10 bases outside the gene matches. The CDR3 sequence is CASSVAEGAGRYNEQFF. For the CDR3, the DNA is TGTGCCAGCAGCGTAGCAGAAGGAGCGGGGAGGTACAATGAGCAGTTCTTC.

This clonotype was recorded a few times. The V and J genes are TRBV5-1 and TRBJ2-1, with a tentative D call TRBD2 (5 bases). The germline CDR1 and CDR2 sequences are SGHRS and YFSETQ. The germline V and J ends were trimmed by 1 base and 9 bases, with 11 bases remaining between them. This CDR3 spans 13 amino acids. CDR3 nucleotide sequence: TGCGCCAGCAGCTTGCTACGCGGAGGTGAGCAGTTCTTC. Amino acids: CASSLLRGGEQFF. The entire variable domain, with the rest obtained from reference TRBV5-1 and TRBJ2-1, is as follows: KAGVTQTPRYLIKTRGQQVTLSCSPISGHRSVSWYQQTPGQGLQFLFEYFSETQRNKGNFPGRFSGRQFSNSRSEMNVSTLELGDSALYLCASSLLRGGEQFFGPGTRLTVL.

In its sample, this clonotype was seen a few times. This chain uses TRBV14 with TRBJ2-5; TRBD1 might be the D (5 bases). CDR3 length: 15 residues. CDR1 and CDR2 from the germline V gene are SGHDN and FVKESK. Trimming stripped 0 bases from V and 1 base from J, with 9 bases between. In DNA, the CDR3 is TGTGCCAGCAGCCAAGATAACAGGCGCCAAGAGACCCAGTACTTC. Protein sequence: CASSQDNRRQETQYF.

The chain combines TRBV18 with TRBJ2-5; a weak D match, TRBD1 (6 bases). The CDR3 runs to 14 residues. V was clipped by 2 bases and J by 7 bases, with 14 bases between them. In germline, CDR1 is KGHSH, CDR2 LQKENI. The CDR3 reads CASSPRQAQSTQYF. DNA of the CDR3: TGTGCCAGCTCACCAAGACAGGCCCAATCGACCCAGTACTTC.

J is TRBJ2-1 and V is TRBV9; D may be TRBD1 (5 bases). The V and J ends lost 0 bases and 0 bases respectively, with 16 bases between them. The CDR3 has 18 amino acids. The germline CDR1 and CDR2 sequences are SGDLS and YYNGEE. CDR3 loop: CASSVAIGARSSYNEQFF. The CDR3 DNA reads as TGTGCCAGCAGCGTAGCAATTGGGGCGAGGAGCTCCTACAATGAGCAGTTCTTC. The full variable domain, in which reference TRBV9 and TRBJ2-1 provide the parts outside the CDR3, is DSGVTQTPKHLITATGQRVTLRCSPRSGDLSVYWYQQSLDQGLQFLIQYYNGEERAKGNILERFSAQQFPDLHSELNLSSLELGDSALYFCASSVAIGARSSYNEQFFGPGTRLTVL.

This clonotype came up a few times. The rearrangement uses TRBV12-3 or TRBV12-4 and TRBJ1-2; D not resolved. The CDR3 consists of 13 residues. Trimming left V 3 bases short and J 6 bases short, with 11 bases between. The CDR3 sequence is CASSFLRAHGYTF. The CDR3 DNA reads TGTGCCAGCAGTTTTCTCCGGGCCCATGGCTACACCTTC.

This clonotype has more than one count but fewer than ten. The V call is TRBV7-9, the J call TRBJ2-7, with D possibly called TRBD1 or TRBD2 (5 bases each). The germline gives CDR1 SEHNR, CDR2 FQNEAQ (reference sequence). This CDR3 spans 16 amino acids. Trimming removed 5 bases at V and 2 bases at J, with 19 bases between. DNA of the CDR3: TGTGCCAGCAGCCGGGCAACCTGGGACGGGCCCTACGAGCAGTACTTC. It yields the protein CASSRATWDGPYEQYF. The full variable domain, completed using reference TRBV7-9 and TRBJ2-7, is DTGVSQNPRHKITKRGQNVTFRCDPISEHNRLYWYRQTLGQGPEFLTYFQNEAQLEKSRLLSDRFSAERPKGSFSTLEIQRTEQGDSAMYLCASSRATWDGPYEQYFGPGTRLTVT.

V and J are TRBV11-1 and TRBJ2-1; D is unresolved. Looked up from germline, CDR1 is SGHAT and CDR2 is FQDESV (reference sequence). Trimming cost V 5 bases and J 3 bases, with 23 bases left between them. The CDR3 is made up of 18 amino acids. This CDR3 reads CASSHPSLRFGRYNEQFF. The CDR3 bases are TGTGCCAGCAGCCACCCAAGTTTGAGGTTCGGACGCTACAATGAGCAGTTCTTC.

CDR3 DNA: TGCGCCAGCAGCTTGTGGTCAGGGGAAGAGACCCAGTACTTC. Protein: CASSLWSGEETQYF. This chain connects TRBV5-1 to TRBJ2-5, with D possibly matching TRBD1 (6 bases). V lost 1 base, J lost 3 bases, and 10 bases lay in between. This CDR3 is 14 amino acids long. Germline V gives CDR1 SGHRS, CDR2 YFSETQ.

The chain combines TRBV10-3 with TRBJ2-7; D unresolved. Germline lookup yields CDR1 ENHRY and CDR2 SYGVKD. The CDR3 is 13 residues long. The V gene lost 4 bases and the J gene lost 0 bases, with 7 bases spanning the gap. Written as DNA, the CDR3 is TGTGCCATCAGTGCTCGGGCCTCCTACGAGCAGTACTTC. Residues: CAISARASYEQYF.

The V gene is TRBV5-1, the J gene TRBJ2-2; 9 bases align to TRBD2. The J segment lost 1 base and the V segment lost 4 bases, leaving 8 bases of the junction unmatched. This CDR3 contains 17 residues. Germline V gene sequence: CDR1 SGHRS, CDR2 YFSETQ. The CDR3 sequence is CASSPALAGGNTGELFF. The CDR3, as DNA: TGCGCCAGCAGCCCCGCACTAGCGGGTGGGAACACCGGGGAGCTGTTTTTT.

The chain couples TRBV30 to TRBJ2-1; 9 nucleotides match TRBD2. This CDR3 spans 14 amino acids. The germline CDR1 and CDR2 sequences are GTSNPN and SVGIG (reference sequence). J gave up 7 bases and V 7 bases, and 11 bases lay outside the gene matches. The CDR3 protein is CASRVGLAKNEQFF. For the CDR3, the DNA is TGTGCCTCCCGCGTGGGACTAGCTAAAAATGAGCAGTTCTTC.

This clonotype was counted a few times. This rearrangement joins TRBV5-1 to TRBJ2-5; D possibly corresponds to TRBD2 (6 bases). The CDR3 is 15 amino acids. V was shortened by 0 bases and J by 4 bases, with 13 bases between the two germline ends. Germline V gene sequence: CDR1 SGHRS, CDR2 YFSETQ. The DNA of the CDR3 is TGCGCCAGCAGCTTGGTTGCGGGAAGAAGAGAGACCCAGTACTTC. It yields the protein CASSLVAGRRETQYF.

This clonotype showed up just a few times. This chain uses TRBV5-1 with TRBJ2-2, with 9 bases aligning to TRBD2. The CDR3 spans 16 residues. The germline V gene encodes CDR1 SGHRS and CDR2 YFSETQ. J lost 2 bases, V lost 1 base, and 3 bases had no gene match. The CDR3 DNA reads as TGCGCCAGCAGCTTGCCTAGCGGGATTAACACCGGGGAGCTGTTTTTT. Protein sequence: CASSLPSGINTGELFF.

This sequence joins TRBV20-1 and TRBJ2-7; D gene unclear. V dropped 1 base and J dropped 0 bases, with 7 bases sitting between them. The CDR3 consists of 13 residues. Germline lookup yields CDR1 DFQATT and CDR2 SNEGSKA (reference sequence). CDR3 coding DNA: TGCAGTGCTAGAGGGGCTAGCTCCTACGAGCAGTACTTC. Translation: CSARGASSYEQYF.

This clonotype showed up just a few times. The V call is TRBV20-1, the J call TRBJ2-1; D is tentatively TRBD1 or TRBD2 (5 bases each). CDR3 size: 16 residues. V dropped 4 bases and J dropped 0 bases, with 16 bases sitting between them. Germline assignment: CDR1 DFQATT and CDR2 SNEGSKA (reference sequence). Written as DNA, the CDR3 is TGCAGTGCTACCCTTGGGATGGGGGTCTCCTACAATGAGCAGTTCTTC. The encoded protein is CSATLGMGVSYNEQFF.

The chain couples TRBV6-1 to TRBJ1-5, with D perhaps TRBD1 (6 bases). The germline V gene encodes CDR1 MNHNS and CDR2 SASEGT. The CDR3 spans 15 residues. V lost 4 bases and J 1 base, leaving 11 bases between the germline ends. CDR3 residues: CASSVTGRSNQPQHF. In DNA, the CDR3 is TGTGCCAGCAGTGTTACAGGGAGAAGCAATCAGCCCCAGCATTTT.

The rearrangement links TRBV5-1 to TRBJ2-3; D remains ambiguous. Germline V gives CDR1 SGHRS, CDR2 YFSETQ. The CDR3 is 14 residues long. Trimming cost V 1 base and J 2 bases, with 8 bases left between them. CDR3 nucleotides: TGCGCCAGCAGCTTGACAGCCAACACAGATACGCAGTATTTT. This gives the protein CASSLTANTDTQYF.

V and J are TRBV29-1 and TRBJ2-1; 8 nucleotides align to TRBD2. This CDR3 region has 17 residues. With 3 bases clipped from V and 5 bases from J, the junction kept 15 bases outside the gene matches. Per germline, CDR1 SQVTM and CDR2 ANQGSEA. CDR3 bases: TGCAGCGTTGAGGGTCCCGGGGGGGGCGGGGGACACAATGAGCAGTTCTTC. Protein sequence: CSVEGPGGGGGHNEQFF.

The chain recombines TRBV27 with TRBJ2-5, with TRBD2 matching 12 bases. CDR3 size: 14 residues. V lost 8 bases to trimming and J lost 2 bases; unmatched junction nucleotides: 3. Germline CDR1 MNHEY, CDR2 SMNVEV (reference sequence). CDR3: CASSGLAGQETQYF. CDR3 nucleotides: TGTGCCAGCTCCGGACTAGCGGGACAAGAGACCCAGTACTTC.